What follows is one T cell receptor beta chain and its context. These data belong to a study of blood T cell repertoires in COVID-19. Study at large: Samples taken during acute and convalescent COVID-19 were collected in the United States, Italy and Spain.

Trimming shortened V by 2 bases and J by 8 bases, and 13 bases separated the two germline ends. Germline V gene data show CDR1 as SGHTS and CDR2 as YDEGEE. The CDR3 totals 14 residues. In the original processing: Nucleated cell number was recorded as an estimate derived from reference gene primer amplification. The protocol was immunoSEQ multiplex PCR, while the TCRdb copy is restricted to in-frame clones and leaves out a portion. For V, J and clone size, that table is used; D and trimming come from the DNA. The table includes about 110,000 clones, around nine tenths detected once. The specimen was peripheral blood. The clonotype comes from a man aged 40-49 years with acute or convalescent COVID-19. The chain couples TRBV5-8 to TRBJ1-4; no clear D. The CDR3 is CASSFPPVGEKLFF. CDR3 coding DNA: TGTGCCAGCAGCTTTCCCCCGGTCGGGGAAAAACTGTTTTTT. The full variable domain, rest sourced from reference TRBV5-8 and TRBJ1-4, is EAGVTQSPTHLIKTRGQQATLRCSPISGHTSVYWYQQALGLGLQFLLWYDEGEERNRGNFPPRFSGRQFPNYSSELNVNALELEDSALYLCASSFPPVGEKLFFGSGTQLSVL.